The T cell receptor beta chain under discussion was sequenced for a study of beta chain features in type 1 diabetes. Germline CDR1 LNHNV, CDR2 YYDKDF (reference sequence). The length of the CDR3 is 15 residues. The germline V and J ends were trimmed by 3 bases and 4 bases, with 13 bases remaining between them. Expressed TCRB transcripts were sequenced because the isolated RNA had all been reverse transcribed beforehand. Regulatory, naive and central memory T cell samples averaged around 3.6 million reads. Sequencing was performed with immunoSEQ multiplex PCR; in TCRdb, only in-frame clones are kept and a portion is missing. Among approximately 730,000 clones, around an eighth were seen once, and the ten largest hold approximately 0.02%. The study's findings and limits: A moderate, significant TCRB CDR3 shortening appeared in type 1 diabetes across four CD4+ subsets.

This clone was seen more than once but under ten times. Its antigen is not identified. Sequenced input: naive CD4+ T cells from blood. This TCR was sampled from a man between 18 and 29 years old with type 1 diabetes. The chain uses TRBV15 and TRBJ1-3, with D maybe TRBD1 (5 bases). In DNA, the CDR3 is TGTGCCACCAGCAGGTCGGGCAGGGAGGGAAACACCATATATTTT. Translation gives CATSRSGREGNTIYF.